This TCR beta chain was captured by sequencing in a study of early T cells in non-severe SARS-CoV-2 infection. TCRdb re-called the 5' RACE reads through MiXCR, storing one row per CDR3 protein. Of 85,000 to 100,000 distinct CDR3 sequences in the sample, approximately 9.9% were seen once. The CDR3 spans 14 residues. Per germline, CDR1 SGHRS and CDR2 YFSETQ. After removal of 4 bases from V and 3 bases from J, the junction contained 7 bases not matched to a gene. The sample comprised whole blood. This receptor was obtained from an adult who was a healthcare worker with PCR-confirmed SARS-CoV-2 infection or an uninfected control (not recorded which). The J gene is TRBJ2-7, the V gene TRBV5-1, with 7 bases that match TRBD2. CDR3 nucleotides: TGCGCCAGCAGCATGTCGGGGGGTCTCTACGAGCAGTACTTC. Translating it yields CASSMSGGLYEQYF.